This T cell receptor (beta chain) comes out of a study of neurological immune-mediated disorders. With 10-nucleotide random UMIs, 5'RACE was used to make the cDNA. MiXCR, run by TCRdb on the 5' RACE reads, gives a single entry per CDR3 protein. Among more than 20,000 distinct CDR3 sequences listed, 13% were seen once. The V and J ends lost 0 bases and 6 bases respectively, with 7 bases between them. The CDR3 covers 13 residues. Germline loops: CDR1 SGHVS, CDR2 FNYEAQ. Time point defined: technical triplicate 1. The sorted libraries started from some 970,000 CD4+ or CD8+ T cells. This clonotype was detected ten times or more.

J is TRBJ2-3 and V is TRBV7-6; no definite D call. This clonotype was obtained from a female donor with HTLV-1-associated myelopathy (HAM/TSP). Material for sequencing was CD4+ T cells from blood. The CDR3 protein is CASSLASGDTQYF. The CDR3 nucleotides are TGTGCCAGCAGCTTAGCGTCCGGGGATACGCAGTATTTT.